This T cell receptor beta chain was recovered during a study of radiotherapy plus CTLA-4 blockade in lung cancer. About the study: Objective responses were documented in about 18% of patients, with disease control in roughly 34%. Notes on the study in general: In blood, TCR clones derived from the tumor expanded after radiotherapy plus ipilimumab. Interferon-beta, together with early blood T cell clone dynamics, reportedly best predicted response.

This clone appeared once. Antigen: not known. The repertoire was sequenced with immunoSEQ multiplex PCR; TCRdb's copy has only in-frame clones and lacks some. This sample has tens of thousands of clones, with approximately 78% found just once. The CDR3 covers 15 residues. Trimming cost V 5 bases and J 7 bases; bases outside gene matches: 9. Germline CDR1 is MDHEN and CDR2 is SYDVKM. The sequences come from peripheral blood, collected from a patient treated with radiotherapy plus ipilimumab. The V and J genes are TRBV28 and TRBJ2-7; 12 nucleotides line up with TRBD2. This TCR came from a human donor with non-small cell lung cancer that progressed on radiotherapy plus ipilimumab. The CDR3 here is CASSPLLAGGWEQYF. CDR3 nucleotides: TGTGCCAGCAGTCCCCTGCTAGCGGGAGGGTGGGAGCAGTACTTC.